These 30 T cell receptor beta chains originate from one sample sequenced in a study of T cell clusters in autoimmune cytopenias. TRB rearrangements were amplified by touch-down multiplex PCR with mixed TRB-A/B primers. Reprocessing the multiplex PCR reads, TCRdb reports a single entry for every CDR3 protein and omits DNA. Here the sample table reports 6,000 to 8,500 distinct CDR3 sequences. TRB amplification used approximately 250 ng of peripheral blood genomic DNA. Sequencing was done on a sample of peripheral blood. All receptors derive from a human donor with an autoimmune cytopenia or autoimmune hepatitis (not recorded which).

CDR3: CATSLSISSTDTQYF. The chain recombines TRBV15 with TRBJ2-3. The CDR3 contains 15 residues. Germline V gene sequence: CDR1 LNHNV, CDR2 YYDKDF (reference sequence).

Measured by frequency, this clonotype is medium-sized. The genes are TRBV6-1 and TRBJ2-2; TCRdb's assignment of TRBD1 cannot be checked, as there is no DNA. This CDR3 contains 14 residues. From germline, CDR1 is MNHNS and CDR2 SASEGT. The CDR3 sequence: CASRLQGRTGELFF.

This clonotype is called medium-sized based on its frequency. The chain combines TRBV19 with TRBJ2-2; the TCRdb call, TRBD1, lacks DNA for checking. The CDR3 extends over 15 amino acids. Germline CDR1 is LNHDA and CDR2 is SQIVND (reference sequence). CDR3 amino acids: CASTLDRAHTGELFF.

This sequence joins TRBV14 and TRBJ1-1. From germline, CDR1 is SGHDN and CDR2 FVKESK. This CDR3 is built from 13 residues. This CDR3 is CASSQVTAAEAFF.

The chain recombines TRBV5-1 with TRBJ2-7; TCRdb indicates TRBD1, and absent DNA this call remains unverified. This CDR3 spans 16 amino acids. CDR1 and CDR2 (germline): SGHRS, YFSETQ. The CDR3 reads CASSLGETGLTYEQYF.

In terms of frequency, this clonotype is medium-sized. The chain uses TRBV19 and TRBJ2-6. Germline assignment: CDR1 LNHDA and CDR2 SQIVND (reference sequence). The CDR3 consists of 15 residues. CDR3: CASSRAFTGANVLTF.

The chain is built from TRBV12-3 or TRBV12-4 and TRBJ2-1; the TRBD1 assignment by TCRdb is unverifiable without DNA. The CDR3 is made up of 16 amino acids. This chain's CDR3 is CASRSSGGASYNEQFF.

Frequency places this clonotype as medium-sized. The V call is TRBV15, the J call TRBJ2-3. This CDR3 region has 16 residues. Germline V gene data show CDR1 as LNHNV and CDR2 as YYDKDF (reference sequence). The CDR3 sequence is CATSRGMHSLTDTQYF.

This chain connects TRBV30 to TRBJ1-3; TCRdb selects TRBD1, and the lack of DNA leaves this call unchecked. This CDR3 comprises 15 residues. Per the germline V gene, CDR1 is GTSNPN and CDR2 is SVGIG (reference sequence). The CDR3 region is CAWSRDGISGNTIYF.

The V and J genes are TRBV6-1 and TRBJ1-4; TCRdb's D call of TRBD1 is untestable without DNA. The CDR3 contains 17 residues. Looked up from germline, CDR1 is MNHNS and CDR2 is SASEGT. CDR3 region: CASSERARGRVNEKLFF.

The chain joins TRBV7-9 to TRBJ2-2; TCRdb reports TRBD2, a call that lacks DNA to check it against. This CDR3 region has 18 residues. Germline CDR1 and CDR2: SEHNR and FQNEAQ (reference sequence). CDR3 loop: CASSLSSALGGRTGELFF.

CDR3 loop: CASSWGNQWAGASTDTQYF. The chain recombines TRBV11-1 with TRBJ2-3; as DNA is missing, the TRBD1 call by TCRdb cannot be tested. CDR1 is SGHAT, CDR2 FQDESV, per germline (reference sequence). The CDR3 has 19 amino acids.

By frequency, this clonotype is large. The chain joins TRBV19 to TRBJ2-3; TCRdb selects TRBD1, and the lack of DNA leaves this call unchecked. Germline values: CDR1 LNHDA, CDR2 SQIVND (reference sequence). This CDR3 region has 14 residues. The CDR3: CASSGRGWGDTQYF.

The rearrangement links TRBV19 to TRBJ2-7; the TRBD1 assignment by TCRdb is unverifiable without DNA. The CDR3 covers 14 residues. Looked up from germline, CDR1 is LNHDA and CDR2 is SQIVND (reference sequence). CDR3 in amino acids: CASSVGQGWYEQYF. Looking up the rest from reference TRBV19 and TRBJ2-7 gives the full variable domain: DGGITQSPKYLFRKEGQNVTLSCEQNLNHDAMYWYRQDPGQGLRLIYYSQIVNDFQKGDIAEGYSVSREKKESFPLTVTSAQKNPTAFYLCASSVGQGWYEQYFGPGTRLTVT.

The chain recombines TRBV27 with TRBJ2-6; the TCRdb D gene call, TRBD1, has no DNA to confirm it. This CDR3 has 18 residues. Germline lookup yields CDR1 MNHEY and CDR2 SMNVEV (reference sequence). Here the CDR3 reads CASHSGQLIVSGANVLTF. Using reference TRBV27 and TRBJ2-6 for the parts outside the CDR3, the full variable domain is EAQVTQNPRYLITVTGKKLTVTCSQNMNHEYMSWYRQDPGLGLRQIYYSMNVEVTDKGDVPEGYKVSRKEKRNFPLILESPSPNQTSLYFCASHSGQLIVSGANVLTFGAGSRLTVL.

The chain uses TRBV5-6 and TRBJ1-6; TCRdb reports TRBD1, a call that lacks DNA to check it against. Per germline, CDR1 SGHDT and CDR2 YYEEEE. CDR3 length: 15 residues. CDR3 sequence: CASSLWDRRVSPLHF.

This clonotype is deemed medium-sized by its frequency. The CDR3 region is CSVDRTGGEADTQYF. The chain uses TRBV29-1 and TRBJ2-3; TCRdb reports TRBD1, a call that lacks DNA to check it against. Germline V lookup: CDR1 SQVTM, CDR2 ANQGSEA. CDR3 size: 15 residues.

This chain connects TRBV6-5 to TRBJ1-1; there is no DNA to check the TCRdb D call of TRBD1. Per germline, CDR1 MNHEY and CDR2 SVGAGI. The CDR3 covers 14 residues. CDR3 residues: CASSERQVNTEAFF.

Measured by frequency, this clonotype is medium-sized (0.01 to 0.1%). J is TRBJ2-1 and V is TRBV5-6. Germline CDR1 SGHDT, CDR2 YYEEEE. There are 13 residues in the CDR3. The CDR3 here is CASSLGWDDEQFF.

CDR3 sequence: CASSLAGVNTGELFF. The chain uses TRBV7-2 and TRBJ2-2. The CDR3 length is 15 residues. From germline, CDR1 is SGHTA and CDR2 FQGNSA.

This chain joins TRBV5-1 and TRBJ2-2; TCRdb's D call, TRBD1, is unchecked because there is no DNA. This CDR3 has 16 amino acids. The germline V gene has CDR1 SGHRS and CDR2 YFSETQ. This CDR3 reads CASSLALTARTGELFF.

This rearrangement joins TRBV5-1 to TRBJ2-1; the D call from TCRdb, TRBD1, cannot be confirmed without DNA. Looked up from germline, CDR1 is SGHRS and CDR2 is YFSETQ. The CDR3 is made up of 12 amino acids. CDR3 in amino acids: CASSVGGDEQFF.

The rearrangement links TRBV6-4 to TRBJ2-1; as DNA is missing, the TRBD2 call by TCRdb cannot be tested. Germline V gene sequence: CDR1 MRHNA, CDR2 SNTAGT. This CDR3 spans 15 amino acids. Here the CDR3 reads CASRAPGTSRDEQFF.

The J gene is TRBJ2-7, the V gene TRBV6-6; the TCRdb call, TRBD1, lacks DNA for checking. Germline CDR1 MNHNY, CDR2 SVGAGI (reference sequence). The CDR3 runs 15 residues. The CDR3 reads CASTNPGTGTYEQYF.

The gene calls are TRBV7-9 and TRBJ2-3. Germline V gene sequence: CDR1 SEHNR, CDR2 FQNEAQ (reference sequence). This CDR3 is 13 amino acids long. Here the CDR3 reads CASSAQTTDTQYF. The full variable domain, with the rest looked up from reference TRBV7-9 and TRBJ2-3, is DTGVSQNPRHKITKRGQNVTFRCDPISEHNRLYWYRQTLGQGPEFLTYFQNEAQLEKSRLLSDRFSAERPKGSFSTLEIQRTEQGDSAMYLCASSAQTTDTQYFGPGTRLTVL.

This chain links TRBV18 with TRBJ2-3; no DNA is available, so the TRBD2 call from TCRdb remains unchecked. The germline gives CDR1 KGHSH, CDR2 LQKENI. This CDR3 is built from 18 residues. The CDR3: CVSSPPYSLLAGSDTQYF.

The chain employs TRBV5-6 and TRBJ2-7; TCRdb's D gene call, TRBD2, goes unchecked for lack of DNA. Germline V gene data show CDR1 as SGHDT and CDR2 as YYEEEE. The length of the CDR3 is 14 residues. This CDR3 reads CASSLGGRVYEQYF.

The chain has TRBV6-1 and TRBJ2-3. Germline assignment: CDR1 MNHNS and CDR2 SASEGT. The CDR3 loop spans 14 amino acids. The CDR3 loop reads CASSISSFTDTQYF.

CDR3 amino acids: CASSPRTYPIYF. V gene TRBV11-2 combines with J gene TRBJ1-3; the TRBD1 assignment by TCRdb is unverifiable without DNA. The CDR3 extends over 12 amino acids. Looked up from germline, CDR1 is SGHAT and CDR2 is FQNNGV.

The chain uses TRBV24-1 and TRBJ2-7; the TCRdb D gene call, TRBD2, has no DNA to confirm it. The CDR3 has 21 residues. Germline CDR1 and CDR2: KGHDR and SFDVKD. CDR3 residues: CATRRPLGGGAPQVKAYEQYF.